The 9 T cell receptor beta chains below all came from one sample that was sequenced in a study of blood T cell repertoires in COVID-19. The assay was immunoSEQ multiplex PCR, and TCRdb's table has in-frame clones only and misses some. The table includes roughly 390,000 clones, roughly 85% detected once. The sequenced sample was peripheral blood. The receptors stem from a woman between 18 and 30 years old with acute or convalescent COVID-19.

This clone was detected only a few times. The chain employs TRBV5-1 and TRBJ2-5; TRBD1 matches 9 bases. The junction had 7 bases not matched to a gene; V was cut back by 5 bases and J by 5 bases. The CDR3 covers 14 residues. CDR1 is SGHRS, CDR2 YFSETQ, per germline. The CDR3 is CASSDGTGTETQYF. The CDR3 DNA reads TGCGCCAGCAGTGATGGGACAGGGACGGAGACCCAGTACTTC.

The chain couples TRBV7-8 to TRBJ2-2, with 7 bases that match TRBD1. In germline, CDR1 is SGHVS, CDR2 FQNEAQ. This CDR3 comprises 12 residues. V was clipped by 11 bases and J by 4 bases; unmatched bases: 4. CDR3 amino acids: CALRQGTGELFF. For the CDR3, the DNA is TGTGCCCTCAGACAGGGCACCGGGGAGCTGTTTTTT.

Only one count was recorded for this clone. Other DNA sequences within the sample encode an identical CDR3. This CDR3 reads CASSPQGLGQPQHF. DNA for the CDR3: TGTGCCAGCAGCCCACAGGGGTTGGGCCAGCCCCAGCATTTT. This chain uses TRBV7-2 with TRBJ1-5; TRBD1 matches 7 bases. The CDR3 has 14 amino acids. Germline V gene data show CDR1 as SGHTA and CDR2 as FQGNSA. The V gene end was trimmed by 5 bases and the J gene end by 7 bases; junction bases not matched to a gene: 8. Looking up the rest from reference TRBV7-2 and TRBJ1-5 gives the full variable domain: GAGVSQSPSNKVTEKGKDVELRCDPISGHTALYWYRQSLGQGLEFLIYFQGNSAPDKSGLPSDRFSAERTGGSVSTLTIQRTQQEDSAVYLCASSPQGLGQPQHFGDGTRLSIL.

The chain uses TRBV2 and TRBJ2-7; TRBD1 aligns across 8 bases. This CDR3 is built from 15 residues. Germline V gene lookup returns CDR1 SNHLY and CDR2 FYNNEI. J gave up 3 bases and V 3 bases, and 7 bases lay outside the gene matches. The DNA for the CDR3 is TGTGCCAGCAGTGATAGGAGGACAGGGAGCTACGAGCAGTACTTC. Residues: CASSDRRTGSYEQYF.

The chain couples TRBV3-1 (or the pseudogene TRBV3-2) to TRBJ1-6; D unclear. Germline V gene sequence: CDR1 LGHDT, CDR2 YNNKEL (reference sequence). V lost 0 bases and J lost 3, with 9 bases in between. The CDR3 has 16 amino acids. Here the CDR3 reads CASSQEAQLYNSPLHF. For the CDR3, the DNA is TGTGCCAGCAGCCAAGAAGCACAGCTCTATAATTCACCCCTCCACTTT.

This clone was detected a few times. The chain combines TRBV4-1 with TRBJ1-5; D remains ambiguous. The V end lost 1 base, the J end lost 1 base, and 8 bases lay between the germline ends. The V gene's germline CDR1 is MGHRA and CDR2 YSYEKL. This CDR3 is built from 15 residues. This chain's CDR3 is CASSQVFGSNQPQHF. CDR3 DNA sequence: TGCGCCAGCAGCCAAGTCTTCGGGAGCAATCAGCCCCAGCATTTT.

The J gene is TRBJ2-1, the V gene TRBV9; 8 nucleotides agree with TRBD2. V lost 3 bases to trimming and J lost 4 bases; unmatched junction nucleotides: 9. Germline assignment: CDR1 SGDLS and CDR2 YYNGEE. This CDR3 region has 16 residues. In DNA form, the CDR3 reads TGTGCCAGCAGCGAGAGCGGGAGTCGGGTTTACAATGAGCAGTTCTTC. This sequence encodes CASSESGSRVYNEQFF.

The V call is TRBV12-2, the J call TRBJ2-7; the table names TRBD1, a call not compared with the DNA. TRBV12-2 is described as a pseudogene. The CDR3 totals 14 residues. The CDR3 spells CASRASPGPYEQYF. The CDR3, as DNA: TGTGCAAGTCGCGCCTCGCCAGGGCCCTACGAGCAGTACTTC.

This clone was recorded once. The chain links TRBV9 to TRBJ2-3, with 8 positions matching TRBD1. The CDR3 consists of 15 residues. The V gene end was trimmed by 3 bases and the J gene end by 4 bases; junction bases not matched to a gene: 7. Germline assignment: CDR1 SGDLS and CDR2 YYNGEE. CDR3 nucleotide sequence: TGTGCCAGCAGCGGAACCGGGACAGGCGCAGATACGCAGTATTTT. It translates to CASSGTGTGADTQYF.